A single sample gave rise to the 8 T cell receptor beta chains below, sequenced in a study of blood T cell repertoires in COVID-19. TCRdb keeps only in-frame clones here, not all; method: immunoSEQ multiplex PCR. The sample includes about 360,000 clones, 70% to 90% seen only once; the top ten take roughly 1.9%. The sequenced sample was PBMCs or T cells enriched from blood (not recorded which). The source is a middle-aged man in a cohort exposed to, infected with or recovered from COVID-19 (not recorded which).

This chain uses TRBV11-3 with TRBJ2-1; perhaps TRBD1 as D (6 bases). The germline V gene encodes CDR1 SGHNT and CDR2 YENEEA. The CDR3 has 16 amino acids. The V end lost 4 bases, the J end lost 0 bases, and 13 bases lay between the germline ends. The CDR3 DNA follows: TGTGCCAGCAGCTGGGGTGGGGGCAACTCCTACAATGAGCAGTTCTTC. Its protein is CASSWGGGNSYNEQFF.

V gene TRBV5-1 combines with J gene TRBJ1-2; D not resolved. Trimming cost V 0 bases and J 8 bases, with 14 bases left between them. The CDR3 runs 14 residues. The germline V gene has CDR1 SGHRS and CDR2 YFSETQ. The CDR3 loop is CASSLDSWSRGYTF. The CDR3 DNA sequence: TGCGCCAGCAGCTTGGACTCCTGGTCGCGGGGCTACACCTTC.

This chain connects TRBV6-6 to TRBJ2-1, with a weak D call TRBD2 (5 bases). CDR1 is MNHNY and CDR2 is SVGAGI in the germline V gene (reference sequence). V dropped 0 bases and J dropped 0 bases, with 9 bases sitting between them. The CDR3 spans 16 residues. This chain's CDR3 is CASSYSRAGSYNEQFF. CDR3 nucleotide sequence: TGTGCCAGCAGTTACTCGCGGGCGGGCTCCTACAATGAGCAGTTCTTC.

The chain employs TRBV5-1 and TRBJ2-5, with 8 positions matching TRBD2. The CDR3 contains 15 residues. Germline assignment: CDR1 SGHRS and CDR2 YFSETQ. V shed 4 bases, J shed 5 bases, and the junction held 10 bases outside the gene matches. In DNA form, the CDR3 reads TGCGCCAGCAGCGGGTCGACTAGCGAAGGGGAGACCCAGTACTTC. It codes for CASSGSTSEGETQYF.

This rearrangement joins TRBV7-9 to TRBJ2-2; TRBD1 aligns across 7 bases. Germline CDR1 and CDR2: SEHNR and FQNEAQ (reference sequence). The CDR3 runs 15 residues. J gave up 7 bases and V 2 bases, and 7 bases lay outside the gene matches. The CDR3 DNA follows: TGTGCCAGCAGCTTACAGACAGGGTCAGGCGGGGAGCTGTTTTTT. This translates into CASSLQTGSGGELFF.

The chain carries TRBV10-1 and TRBJ1-1, with 10 positions matching TRBD1. Looked up from germline, CDR1 is WNHNN and CDR2 is SYGVQD (reference sequence). The CDR3 runs to 14 residues. The ends lost 6 bases at V and 6 bases at J; junction bases unmatched: 7. CDR3 sequence: CASSQDRGRSEAFF. DNA for the CDR3: TGCGCCAGCAGCCAAGACAGGGGGCGATCTGAAGCTTTCTTT.

This chain joins TRBV6-2 or TRBV6-3 and TRBJ2-1; D call uncertain. The V gene's germline CDR1 is MNHEY and CDR2 SVGEGT. Trimming pared 2 bases from V and 9 bases from J, leaving 11 bases between. This CDR3 is 13 amino acids long. The CDR3 coding sequence is TGTGCCAGCAGTTACCAAGTCGCGATTGAGCAGTTCTTC. Its protein is CASSYQVAIEQFF.

In DNA form, the CDR3 reads TGTGCCACCAGCAGGGCCCGTGGGAGAGTGCCCGAAGAGCAGTACTTC. Protein sequence: CATSRARGRVPEEQYF. The rearrangement uses TRBV15 and TRBJ2-7; D possibly corresponds to TRBD2 (5 bases). V lost 3 bases and J 7 bases, leaving 22 bases between the germline ends. Germline CDR1 LNHNV, CDR2 YYDKDF (reference sequence). CDR3 length: 16 residues.